This is a list of T cell receptor beta chains from one sample in a study of blood T cell repertoires in COVID-19. Profiling relied on immunoSEQ multiplex PCR, and the TCRdb table lists in-frame clones only, not all of them. Counted here are 250,000 to 300,000 clones, 70% to 90% occurring once; the ten biggest clones make up around 0.92%. Sequenced sample: PBMCs or T cells enriched from blood (not recorded which). Source of these receptors: a woman aged 25 to 39 who had recovered from COVID-19. Both conserved end residues are part of each CDR3. The order of the fields is CDR3 DNA, CDR3 protein, V gene, clone size, D gene, J gene. A D gene is named only where the DNA matches it firmly. Clone size appears in some rows only: once, few, many, or a class for an expanded clone.

TGTGCCAGCAGTTTAATAATGAACACTGAAGCTTTCTTT CASSLIMNTEAFF TRBV28 - - TRBJ1-1
TGCGCCAGCAGGGGACTAGCGGGAGCCTACGAGCAGTACTTC CASRGLAGAYEQYF TRBV5-1 - TRBD2 TRBJ2-7
TGTGCCAGCAGCTTCCTCGCCAGACAGTCCACTGAAGCTTTCTTT CASSFLARQSTEAFF TRBV7-2 - - TRBJ1-1
TGTGCCAGTAGTTTCGGACTAGCGGGGGGCTACGAGCAGTACTTC CASSFGLAGGYEQYF TRBV19 few TRBD2 TRBJ2-7
TGTGCCAGCAGCTCCCCTACAGGGCCCAGACAACTTAGCTCCTACGAGCAGTACTTC CASSSPTGPRQLSSYEQYF TRBV6-6 - - TRBJ2-7
TGTGCCAGCTCACCCCGACAGGGATGGGGCTATGGCTACACCTTC CASSPRQGWGYGYTF TRBV18 - TRBD1 TRBJ1-2
TGTGCCAGCAGCTTAGGGGGCGGGAGGGCCTTGGATGAGCAGTTCTTC CASSLGGGRALDEQFF TRBV7-6 - TRBD2 TRBJ2-1
TGTGCCAGCAGTGCAAATCCGGGACTACCTCCGAATGAGCAGTTCTTC CASSANPGLPPNEQFF TRBV25-1 few TRBD2 TRBJ2-1
TGTGCCAGCAGCTTAAAGGCAGGGGACGGCTACGAGCAGTACTTC CASSLKAGDGYEQYF TRBV7-3 - - TRBJ2-7
TGTGCCAGCAGTTCGACCGGGACAGGGGGAGATGGCCACACCTTC CASSSTGTGGDGHTF TRBV28 once TRBD1 TRBJ1-2
TGTGCCAGCAGCGTAGATGTAGGGGCAGGGGGGTTCTACGAGCAGTACTTC CASSVDVGAGGFYEQYF TRBV9 - - TRBJ2-7
TGTGCCAGCACTCCGTATCAAGAGACCCAGTACTTC CASTPYQETQYF TRBV6-5 - - TRBJ2-5
TGTGCCAGCAGCTTCCGGGACATGCTGAACGAGCAGTACTTC CASSFRDMLNEQYF TRBV7-9 once - TRBJ2-7
TGCGCCAGCAGCTCCCGAAGCGGGGGCCTTACCTACGAGCAGTACTTC CASSSRSGGLTYEQYF TRBV4-1 - TRBD2 TRBJ2-7
TGTGCCAGCAGTTACGGAGGGCTAGAAGCTTTCTTT CASSYGGLEAFF TRBV6-2/TRBV6-3 - - TRBJ1-1
TGTGCCAGCAGCTTGACTAGCGGGAGAGGCGAGACCCAGTACTTC CASSLTSGRGETQYF TRBV11-2 few TRBD2 TRBJ2-5
TGTGCCAGCAGCGCCGACAGGGCGAGCACTGAAGCTTTCTTT CASSADRASTEAFF TRBV9 - TRBD1 TRBJ1-1
TGTGCCAGCAGTTCACAGGGGAGGAATGAGCAGTTCTTC CASSSQGRNEQFF TRBV27 - - TRBJ2-1
TGCAGCGTCGACAGGGGGAGACTCGGCTACACCTTC CSVDRGRLGYTF TRBV29-1 - TRBD1 TRBJ1-2
TGTGCCACCAGTGGTGTCGACAGCAACACCGGGGAGCTGTTTTTT CATSGVDSNTGELFF TRBV24-1 - - TRBJ2-2
TGTGCCATCAGTGAGTTCGGGGGCTCCTATAATTCACCCCTCCACTTT CAISEFGGSYNSPLHF TRBV10-3 - - TRBJ1-6
TGTGCCAGCAGCAATAACAGGGGGAATGAGCAGTTCTTC CASSNNRGNEQFF TRBV9 - TRBD1 TRBJ2-1
TGTGCCAGTAGTATAGGACAGGGGGCGGCTGGAAACACCATATATTTT CASSIGQGAAGNTIYF TRBV19 - TRBD1 TRBJ1-3
TGTGCCAGTAGTCTTCCCGGACAGGCCAGGCAGCCCCAGCATTTT CASSLPGQARQPQHF TRBV19 few TRBD1 TRBJ1-5
TGTGCCAGCAGTTACGACAGGACAGGGCGTAATTCACCCCTCCACTTT CASSYDRTGRNSPLHF TRBV6-5 once TRBD1 TRBJ1-6
TGTGCCAGTAGTATTCCGACAGGCTATGGCTACACCTTC CASSIPTGYGYTF TRBV19 - - TRBJ1-2
TGTGCCAGCAGCCAAAGGGACAGGGGGCGCGGAGCTAACTATGGCTACACCTTC CASSQRDRGRGANYGYTF TRBV14 - TRBD1 TRBJ1-2
TGTGCCAGCAGCCTAGGACAGGGGGCAAGGGGCTACACCTTC CASSLGQGARGYTF TRBV3-1/TRBV3-2 - TRBD1 TRBJ1-2
TGTGCCAGCAGTCGACAGGGGGCTACCAATCAGCCCCAGCATTTT CASSRQGATNQPQHF TRBV28 - TRBD1 TRBJ1-5
TGCGCCAGCAGCCAAGTTCTGGACCGGGGAAACTATGGCTACACCTTC CASSQVLDRGNYGYTF TRBV4-1 - - TRBJ1-2
TGTGCCAGCAGTTCCACCAGGGAAATGAACACTGAAGCTTTCTTT CASSSTREMNTEAFF TRBV28 - - TRBJ1-1
TGTGCCAGCTCACTCGCCGCCGGGGACAATGAGCAGTTCTTC CASSLAAGDNEQFF TRBV18 - - TRBJ2-1
TGTGCCAGCAGATTCCCCGGACAGGGGGGAACTGAAGCTTTCTTT CASRFPGQGGTEAFF TRBV28 - TRBD1 TRBJ1-1
TGCGCCAGCAGCCACTGGTCAGGGGGCACTGAAGCTTTCTTT CASSHWSGGTEAFF TRBV5-1 - TRBD1 TRBJ1-1
TGTGCCAGCAGCTTACTTCCCCGGGCGGGCCCAACCTACGAGCAGTACTTC CASSLLPRAGPTYEQYF TRBV7-6 - - TRBJ2-7
TGTGCCAGCAGCGTAGCTTTCGAGCTCGGGGTAGATACGCAGTATTTT CASSVAFELGVDTQYF TRBV9 - - TRBJ2-3
TGCGCCAGCAGCACTAGAGACACTTTGAACACTGAAGCTTTCTTT CASSTRDTLNTEAFF TRBV4-1 - - TRBJ1-1
TGTGCCAGCAGTGGCTTCGACAGGAATCAGCCCCAGCATTTT CASSGFDRNQPQHF TRBV2 - - TRBJ1-5
TGTGCCAGCAGGGCGGGGGGTACAGGTCTCAACTATGGCTACACCTTC CASRAGGTGLNYGYTF TRBV28 - - TRBJ1-2
TGTGCCAGCAGTCCCCTTACGGGACAGCCCTCTGAAGCTTTCTTT CASSPLTGQPSEAFF TRBV27 - TRBD1 TRBJ1-1
TGTGCCAGCAGTCCCCGTTTAGAGGGGGCACGTCCTGGAAACACCATATATTTT CASSPRLEGARPGNTIYF TRBV27 - TRBD1 TRBJ1-3
TGTGCCAGTAGTACCACAGGGTTTCCGAACACCGGGGAGCTGTTTTTT CASSTTGFPNTGELFF TRBV19 - - TRBJ2-2
TGTGCCAGCACCCCCGGGACAGGGGGCACTGAAGCTTTCTTT CASTPGTGGTEAFF TRBV5-8 - TRBD1 TRBJ1-1
TGTGCCATCAGTGAGTCTGGGGGGAGAGGCTATGGCTACACCTTC CAISESGGRGYGYTF TRBV10-3 - - TRBJ1-2
TGTGCCAGAAGCTTAGCGGGGTTCAGGGGACAGGGAAGAACTGAAGCTTTCTTT CARSLAGFRGQGRTEAFF TRBV7-5 - - TRBJ1-1
TGTGCCAGCAGCCAAGTCCCGGGACTAGCGGGGCCCGCGATTATCTACGAGCAGTACTTC CASSQVPGLAGPAIIYEQYF TRBV3-1/TRBV3-2 - TRBD2 TRBJ2-7
TGTGCCTGGGGTACTATTAGGCAGTTCTTC CAWGTIRQFF TRBV30 once - TRBJ2-1
TGCAGCGTCATAGCGGGGGGGGGCTACGAGCAGTACTTC CSVIAGGGYEQYF TRBV29-1 many TRBD2 TRBJ2-7
TGTGCCAGCAGTGAAAATCTTCCGGGGGAGCTGTTTTTT CASSENLPGELFF TRBV25-1 - - TRBJ2-2
TGTGCCAGCAGTTTCGGGACAGTCCAAGAGACCCAGTACTTC CASSFGTVQETQYF TRBV2 - TRBD1 TRBJ2-5
TGTGCCAGTAGTATACTGGCCCCAACTAATGAAAAACTGTTTTTT CASSILAPTNEKLFF TRBV19 - - TRBJ1-4